This T cell receptor (beta chain) derives from a study of control samples from healthy donors and cancer patients. Clones were sequenced by immunoSEQ multiplex PCR, and TCRdb holds only the in-frame ones, with some missing. The repertoire includes 90,000 to 150,000 clones, approximately 87% of them detected once, and about an eighth sits in the top ten. V lost 1 base to trimming and J lost 3 bases, with 7 bases between them. Germline V gives CDR1 GTSNPN, CDR2 SVGIG (reference sequence). This CDR3 contains 13 residues. V is TRBV30 and J is TRBJ1-3; D remains unclear. Input material: blood. The sequence derives from a man aged 30-40 years in good health. For the CDR3, the DNA is TGTGCCTGGAGTGCCCTTCATGGAAACACCATATATTTT. Residues: CAWSALHGNTIYF. The full variable domain, in which reference TRBV30 and TRBJ1-3 provide the parts outside the CDR3, is SQTIHQWPATLVQPVGSPLSLECTVEGTSNPNLYWYRQAAGRGLQLLFYSVGIGQISSEVPQNLSASRPQDRQFILSSKKLLLSDSGFYLCAWSALHGNTIYFGEGSWLTVV.